This T cell receptor (beta chain) was obtained from a study of CXCR3-negative and CXCR3-positive naive CD8 T cells (dated by TCRdb to the late 2010s). For context, the study as a whole: In total, 130 million to 150 million TRB reads were obtained, or roughly 1.5 +/- 0.3 million reads per library. The diversity and physicochemical repertoire analyses included ten to eleven donors pooled from two independent experiments. TRBV-TRBJ cluster analysis included naive subsets from about five donors and memory cells from 3 donors.

These reads were obtained on a NextSeq 550. The Human TCR Profiling Kit (MiLaboratory) was used to make UMI-labeled 5' RACE TRB cDNA libraries. cDNA synthesis used the entire amount of extracted RNA, and PCR amplification then used the entire amount of cDNA produced. The libraries were made side by side, with each library going through the same number of PCR cycles. The original pipeline was this. With a minimum of two reads required per UMI, MIGEC and MiXCR pulled out about 50,000 +/- 9,200 unique UMI-labeled TRB cDNA molecules from each library. An average of approximately 40,000 +/- 10,000 functional in-frame TRB CDR3 nucleotide clonotypes without stop codons was found per library. Diversity metrics, including normalized Shannon-Wiener and Chao1, were computed in VDJtools after downsampling to 5000 UMI-labeled TRB molecules per sample. VDJtools computed clonotype-size-weighted physicochemical properties of the central five CDR3 residues: interaction energy, strength, volume and Kidera factor 4. One entry per CDR3 protein sequence results from the TCRdb reprocessing of the reads, with DNA left out. V and J calls and clone size were set by TCRdb, not the authors. For this sample, the table gives approximately 56,000 distinct CDR3 sequences. Jointly, the top ten make up over 1.2% of the sample.

According to the germline V gene (reference sequence), CDR1 reads MNHNY and CDR2 reads SVGAGI. The CDR3 goes from the cysteine to the phenylalanine over 17 residues. Nucleotide data are not available. General conclusions and limits of the study: Compared with CXCR3-negative naive cells, CXCR3-positive naive cells had TRB CDR3s with higher hydrophobicity (lower Kidera factor 4), lower energy, and higher strength and volume indices. Freshly isolated PBMCs were used for most assays because CXCR3 expression partially decreased after cryopreservation. Because surface CD5, which has been linked to self-reactivity in mice, was comparable between naive subsets, TCR interaction strength was also inferred from TRB CDR3 physicochemical properties. Both naive subsets had comparably high repertoire diversity, while memory CD8+ T cells had much lower repertoire diversity. Naive CXCR3-negative and CXCR3-positive cells from the same donor showed similar TRBV-TRBJ usage, whereas memory cells showed distinct patterns.

Turning to this clonotype: Which antigen it targets is not known.

Each CD8+ T cell subset was flow-sorted in triplicate, and 300,000 cells per subset were placed directly into RLT lysis buffer. To exclude memory contaminants, naive CD8+ T cells were stringently defined as CD45RO-CCR7+CD27+CD95-. Peripheral blood mononuclear cells were isolated from buffy coats using standard density gradient centrifugation. A FACSAria III was used to flow-sort naive CD8+ T cells into CXCR3-negative and CXCR3-positive populations. Total RNA was extracted from sorted cells using an RNeasy Mini Kit. Sequencing used naive CXCR3- CD8+ T cells from blood. The intended sense of this specimen's cell subset or site label: CD45RO-CCR7+CD27+CD95- naive CD8+ T cells lacking CXCR3 (TNR3-). The chain is assembled from TRBV6-6 and TRBJ2-2; TCRdb names TRBD1, which stays unverified in the absence of DNA. The TCR comes from a human donor in good health. Some clones in this sample may be carry-over from other donors' samples. The CDR3 protein is CASSYIGGARNTGELFF.